The 11 T cell receptor beta chains listed next were all sequenced from one sample in a study of T cells in pancreatic ductal adenocarcinoma. Selected pancreatic ductal adenocarcinoma patients had undergone surgery without neoadjuvant therapy. Libraries were prepared by immunoSEQ multiplex PCR; TCRdb keeps only in-frame clonotypes and omits some of them. The table includes over 85,000 clones, 90% to 95% detected once. The specimen sequenced was PBMCs. These receptors were obtained from a human donor with pancreatic ductal adenocarcinoma.

The J gene is TRBJ2-7, the V gene TRBV18, with D tentatively TRBD1 (6 bases). Germline loops: CDR1 KGHSH, CDR2 LQKENI. This CDR3 spans 12 amino acids. The V end lost 6 bases, the J end lost 4 bases, and 10 bases lay between the germline ends. The CDR3 bases are TGTGCCAGCTCGTCACAGGGATACGAGCAGTACTTC. Encoded protein: CASSSQGYEQYF. The entire variable domain, with the rest obtained from reference TRBV18 and TRBJ2-7, is as follows: NAGVMQNPRHLVRRRGQEARLRCSPMKGHSHVYWYRQLPEEGLKFMVYLQKENIIDESGMPKERFSAEFPKEGPSILRIQQVVRGDSAAYFCASSSQGYEQYFGPGTRLTVT.

The chain carries TRBV5-1 and TRBJ2-2, with TRBD2 identical over 7 bases. The junction had 15 bases not matched to a gene; V was cut back by 3 bases and J by 10 bases. Looked up from germline, CDR1 is SGHRS and CDR2 is YFSETQ. CDR3 length equals 16 residues. CDR3: CASSSSVAGRDSELFF. The CDR3, as DNA: TGCGCCAGCAGCTCGTCAGTAGCGGGCCGAGATTCGGAGCTGTTTTTT.

This clone is a singleton in its sample. The genes are TRBV19 and TRBJ2-1, with D unresolved. The V and J ends lost 3 bases and 9 bases respectively, with 12 bases between them. Germline lookup yields CDR1 LNHDA and CDR2 SQIVND (reference sequence). This CDR3 is 13 amino acids long. CDR3 protein: CASSIAEVSEQFF. CDR3 DNA: TGTGCCAGTAGTATCGCAGAGGTATCTGAGCAGTTCTTC. The whole variable domain, filled in from reference TRBV19 and TRBJ2-1, reads DGGITQSPKYLFRKEGQNVTLSCEQNLNHDAMYWYRQDPGQGLRLIYYSQIVNDFQKGDIAEGYSVSREKKESFPLTVTSAQKNPTAFYLCASSIAEVSEQFFGPGTRLTVL.

The rearrangement uses TRBV9 and TRBJ1-1; D may be TRBD1 (6 bases). CDR3 length equals 15 residues. V was pared by 4 bases and J by 10 bases, with 23 bases between. Germline V CDR1 and CDR2: SGDLS, YYNGEE. Here the CDR3 reads CASSPPQGTMLGAFF. The CDR3 DNA reads TGTGCCAGCAGCCCCCCCCAGGGGACCATGTTAGGAGCTTTCTTT.

The chain couples TRBV28 to TRBJ2-3, with no clear D. Per germline, CDR1 MDHEN and CDR2 SYDVKM. The CDR3 sequence is 11 residues long. With 8 bases removed from V and 6 bases from J, the gap between germline ends came to 9 bases. As DNA, the CDR3 is TGTGCCAGCGGCCGTATGGATACGCAGTATTTT. This gives the protein CASGRMDTQYF. The full variable domain, completed using reference TRBV28 and TRBJ2-3, is DVKVTQSSRYLVKRTGEKVFLECVQDMDHENMFWYRQDPGLGLRLIYFSYDVKMKEKGDIPEGYSVSREKKERFSLILESASTNQTSMYLCASGRMDTQYFGPGTRLTVL.

The table lists this clone with a count of one. This rearrangement joins TRBV25-1 to TRBJ2-1, with D hard to call. CDR1 MGHDK and CDR2 SYGVNS come from the germline V gene. CDR3 size: 12 residues. V dropped 5 bases and J dropped 4 bases, with 6 bases sitting between them. The CDR3 sequence is CASSLRYNEQFF. In DNA form, the CDR3 reads TGTGCCAGCAGTCTCCGGTACAATGAGCAGTTCTTC.

The table lists this clone with a count of one. The chain links TRBV13 to TRBJ1-2, with 9 bases that match TRBD1. Germline loops: CDR1 PRHDT, CDR2 FYEKMQ (reference sequence). The ends lost 5 bases at V and 8 bases at J; junction bases unmatched: 3. The CDR3 has 12 residues. Here the CDR3 DNA reads TGTGCCAGCAGCGGACAGGGGATGGGCTACACCTTC. It yields the protein CASSGQGMGYTF.

The chain is built from TRBV6-5 and TRBJ1-1; no clear D. The CDR3 is 13 residues long. Trimming took off 2 bases at V and 3 bases at J, with 7 bases between the two ends. Per the germline V gene, CDR1 is MNHEY and CDR2 is SVGAGI. This chain's CDR3 is CASSYERDTEAFF. In nucleotides, the CDR3 is TGTGCCAGCAGTTACGAACGAGACACTGAAGCTTTCTTT.

CDR3 coding DNA: TGTGCCTGGGACAGGGACGGAAACACCATATATTTT. Encoded protein: CAWDRDGNTIYF. The gene calls are TRBV30 and TRBJ1-3; 7 bases align to TRBD1. The junction had 2 bases not matched to a gene; V was cut back by 5 bases and J by 4 bases. The CDR3 covers 12 residues. Germline-derived CDR1 and CDR2 are GTSNPN and SVGIG (reference sequence). Based on the CDR3 plus reference TRBV30 and TRBJ1-3, the full variable domain is SQTIHQWPATLVQPVGSPLSLECTVEGTSNPNLYWYRQAAGRGLQLLFYSVGIGQISSEVPQNLSASRPQDRQFILSSKKLLLSDSGFYLCAWDRDGNTIYFGEGSWLTVV.

The J gene is TRBJ2-1, the V gene TRBV7-9; D not resolved. Germline values: CDR1 SEHNR, CDR2 FQNEAQ (reference sequence). V was shortened by 3 bases and J by 7 bases, with 7 bases between the two germline ends. The CDR3 length is 12 residues. CDR3 in DNA: TGTGCCAGCAGCTTCCAGGTAAATGAGCAGTTCTTC. It is translated as CASSFQVNEQFF.

The rearrangement links TRBV30 to TRBJ2-1, with D hard to call. The CDR3 contains 13 residues. In germline, CDR1 is GTSNPN, CDR2 SVGIG (reference sequence). Trimming stripped 1 base from V and 12 bases from J, with 16 bases between. The CDR3 DNA reads as TGTGCCTGGAGTGGCCGATCGAGTACGGGGCAGTTCTTC. Translation: CAWSGRSSTGQFF.